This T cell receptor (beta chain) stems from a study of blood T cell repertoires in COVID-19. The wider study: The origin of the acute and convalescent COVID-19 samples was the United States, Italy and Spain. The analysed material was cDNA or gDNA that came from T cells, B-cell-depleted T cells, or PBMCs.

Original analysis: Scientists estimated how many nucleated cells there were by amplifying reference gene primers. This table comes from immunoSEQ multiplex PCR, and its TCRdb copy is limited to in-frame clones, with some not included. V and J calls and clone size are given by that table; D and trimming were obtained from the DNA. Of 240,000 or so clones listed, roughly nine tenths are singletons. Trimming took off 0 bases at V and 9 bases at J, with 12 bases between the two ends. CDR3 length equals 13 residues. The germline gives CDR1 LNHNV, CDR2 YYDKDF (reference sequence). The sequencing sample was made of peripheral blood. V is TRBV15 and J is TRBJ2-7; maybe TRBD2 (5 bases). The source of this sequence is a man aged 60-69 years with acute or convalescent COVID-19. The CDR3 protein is CATSRDPGLGQYF. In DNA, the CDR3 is TGTGCCACCAGCAGAGATCCGGGATTGGGGCAGTACTTC.